The clone carrying this T cell receptor (beta chain) showed up many times. The data were obtained in a study of neurological immune-mediated disorders. TCRdb independently ran MiXCR on the 5' RACE reads; one entry per CDR3 protein. The repertoire consists of some 30,000 distinct CDR3 sequences, with roughly 21% occurring once and the leading ten covering 16%. The receptor comes from a woman aged 55-70 years in good health. Sequencing was done on a sample of PBMCs.

CDR3 DNA: TGCAGTGCTAGAGACGGCCCAAAAGAGACCCAGTACTTC. Protein product: CSARDGPKETQYF. The chain is built from TRBV20-1 and TRBJ2-5; D gene unclear. Germline values: CDR1 DFQATT, CDR2 SNEGSKA (reference sequence). V was cut by 0 bases and J by 3 bases, with 8 bases left in between. CDR3 length equals 13 residues.